One TCR beta chain is described in this entry. The clone's antigen remains unknown. Because the CDR3's place on the DNA is in doubt, the DNA is left out and the CDR3 is given as listed by TCRdb. These data belong to a study of CD8 T cells in ankylosing spondylitis (TCRdb year 2017). Background for the entire study: The study profiled T cell receptor beta repertoires in healthy donors and ankylosing spondylitis patients to find disease-linked TCR variants. Peripheral blood samples were taken, and synovial fluid was additionally collected from ankylosing spondylitis patients. The full study cohort comprised around 23 ankylosing spondylitis patients and 85 to 120 healthy donors. The paper's findings and limits, for the study overall: A TCR beta motif of about eight highly homologous amino acid variants appeared characteristic of blood from ankylosing spondylitis patients. The disease-linked clones showed a CD8+ phenotype and occurred at relatively low frequencies in peripheral blood. Some TCR beta motif variants had previously been reported in synovial fluid and blood of reactive arthritis patients, which suggested common disease-initiation mechanisms. According to the report, matched synovial fluid samples from ankylosing spondylitis patients were significantly enriched for the disease-linked clones.

The CDR3 runs 18 residues from the cysteine to the phenylalanine. The germline V gene (reference sequence) gives CDR1 as PRHDT and CDR2 as FYEKMQ. Sequencing used an Illumina HiSeq 2500. Quantitative 5'-RACE with molecular barcodes was used to prepare TCR beta libraries. In the original analysis: To identify disease-linked TCR variants, a new computational method was used, one built on a probabilistic model of VDJ rearrangement. The public reads were reprocessed in TCRdb via fastp at Q25 and MiXCR, keeping in-frame beta chains. For every CDR3 protein sequence, its rows merge into one entry that carries the most common genes and DNA. TCRdb, not the original authors, processed these V and J calls. For this sample there are a few hundred thousand distinct CDR3 sequences; 6% to 8.5% appear just once. 14% of the sample is in the top ten clones.

The origin of this receptor is a male donor with ankylosing spondylitis. Source material: blood, either unsorted or a sorted T cell fraction (not recorded which). The chain is made from TRBV13 and TRBJ2-3; the table's TRBD1 call for D was not verified on the DNA. The CDR3 here reads CAISFGPGFTGVTDTQYF.